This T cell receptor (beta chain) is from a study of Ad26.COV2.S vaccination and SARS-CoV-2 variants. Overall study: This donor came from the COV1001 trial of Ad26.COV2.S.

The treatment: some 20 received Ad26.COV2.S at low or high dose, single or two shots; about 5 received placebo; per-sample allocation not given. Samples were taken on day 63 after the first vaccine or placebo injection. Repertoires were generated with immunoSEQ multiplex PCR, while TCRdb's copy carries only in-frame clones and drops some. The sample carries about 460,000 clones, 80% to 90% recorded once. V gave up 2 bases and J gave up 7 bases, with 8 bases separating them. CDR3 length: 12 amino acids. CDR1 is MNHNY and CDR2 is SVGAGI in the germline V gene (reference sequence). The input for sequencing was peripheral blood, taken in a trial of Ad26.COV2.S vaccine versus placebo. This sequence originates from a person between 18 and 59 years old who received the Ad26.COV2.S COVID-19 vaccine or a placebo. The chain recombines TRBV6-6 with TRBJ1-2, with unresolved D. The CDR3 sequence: CASSYRQTGYTF. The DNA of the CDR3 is TGTGCCAGCAGTTACAGGCAGACTGGCTACACCTTC.